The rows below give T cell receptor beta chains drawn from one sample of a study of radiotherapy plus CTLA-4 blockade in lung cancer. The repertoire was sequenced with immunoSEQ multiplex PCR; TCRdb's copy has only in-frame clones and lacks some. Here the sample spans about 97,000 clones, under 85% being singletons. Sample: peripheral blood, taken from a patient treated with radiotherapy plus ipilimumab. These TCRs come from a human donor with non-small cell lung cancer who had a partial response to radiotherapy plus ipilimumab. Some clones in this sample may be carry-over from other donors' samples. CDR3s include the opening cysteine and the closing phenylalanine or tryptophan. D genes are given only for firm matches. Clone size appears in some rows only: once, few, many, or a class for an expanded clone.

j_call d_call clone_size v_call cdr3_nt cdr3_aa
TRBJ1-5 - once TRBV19 TGTGCCAGTAGTATAACTAGGACAGCAGCATTCGATCCCCAGCATTTT CASSITRTAAFDPQHF
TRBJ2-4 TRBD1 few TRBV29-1 TGCAGCGCTTCCCCACAGGGGCCCTCGGACATTCAGTACTTC CSASPQGPSDIQYF
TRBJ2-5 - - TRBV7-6 TGTGCCAGCAGCCCTGGGGCTCAAGAGACCCAGTACTTC CASSPGAQETQYF
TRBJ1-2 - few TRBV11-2 TGTGCCAGCACCAAAGAAAGGATGGGGGGGCAGAATGGCTACACCTTC CASTKERMGGQNGYTF
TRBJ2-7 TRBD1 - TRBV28 TGTGCCAGCAGCCTCCTAGGGGGGACAGGGGCCTACGAGCAGTACTTC CASSLLGGTGAYEQYF
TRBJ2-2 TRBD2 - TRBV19 TGTGCCAGTAGTCGGACTAGAATAACCGGGGAGCTGTTTTTT CASSRTRITGELFF
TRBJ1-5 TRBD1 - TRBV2 TGTGCCAGCAGCTCGGAGGGACAGGGGAATCAGCCCCAGCATTTT CASSSEGQGNQPQHF
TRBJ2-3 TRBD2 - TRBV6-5 TGTGCCAGCAGTCTGGCGGGGGGCACAGATACGCAGTATTTT CASSLAGGTDTQYF
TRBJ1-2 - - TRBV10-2 TGCGCCAGCAGTGATCCGGGGGGGGTTAACTATGGCTACACCTTC CASSDPGGVNYGYTF
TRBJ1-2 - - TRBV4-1 TGCGCCAGCAGCCAACAGAAAAGGGGAACTACTAACTATGGCTACACCTTC CASSQQKRGTTNYGYTF
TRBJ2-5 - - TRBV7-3 TGTGCCAGCAGCTCGGGACTGCAAGAGACCCAGTACTTC CASSSGLQETQYF
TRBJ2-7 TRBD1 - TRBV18 TGTGCCAGCTCACCTTCTACGGGACAGCCCTACGAGCAGTACTTC CASSPSTGQPYEQYF
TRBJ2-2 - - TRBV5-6 TGTGCCAGCAGCGACTTGATTCTTGGCTCCAACACCGGGGAGCTGTTTTTT CASSDLILGSNTGELFF
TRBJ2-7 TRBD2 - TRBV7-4 TGTGCCAGCAGCCCGGGACTAGCGGGAGTGCACGAGCAGTACTTC CASSPGLAGVHEQYF
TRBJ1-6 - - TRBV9 TGTGCCAGCAGCGAAACAGGGTTGAGTTCACCCCTCCACTTT CASSETGLSSPLHF
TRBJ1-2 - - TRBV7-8 TGTGCCAGCAGCTTAGTCGCGGGGTACGGCTACACCTTC CASSLVAGYGYTF
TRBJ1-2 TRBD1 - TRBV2 TGTGCCAGCAGTAGGGGGCAGGGAAACTATGGCTACACCTTC CASSRGQGNYGYTF
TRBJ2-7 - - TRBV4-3 TGCGCCAGCAGCCAAGATGGAGGAGGGATCTACGAGCAGTACTTC CASSQDGGGIYEQYF
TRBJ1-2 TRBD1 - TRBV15 TGTGCCACCAGCAGAGATAGACAGGGGAATCACTATGGCTACACCTTC CATSRDRQGNHYGYTF
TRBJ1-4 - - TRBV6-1 TGTGCCAGCAGTGAAGCGAGGGGGAGCTCGCGGAAACTGTTTTTT CASSEARGSSRKLFF
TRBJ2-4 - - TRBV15 TGTGCCACCAGCAGAGATCGCGGGTCCGGGAACATTCAGTACTTC CATSRDRGSGNIQYF
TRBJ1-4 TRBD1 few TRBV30 TGTGCCTGGAGTATGGACAGGGCGCTCGGAAAACTGTTTTTT CAWSMDRALGKLFF
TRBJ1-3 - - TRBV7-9 TGTGCCAGCAGCTTAGGGGGGCGACGGGACCCTGGAAACACCATATATTTT CASSLGGRRDPGNTIYF
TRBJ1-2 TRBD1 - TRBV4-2 TGTGCCAGCAGCCCGGGACAGGGGGCTCAGCAAGGCTACACCTTC CASSPGQGAQQGYTF
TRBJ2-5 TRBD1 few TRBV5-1 TGCGCCAGCAGCTTGGGAGACAGGGTTCCAGGGGAAGAGACCCAGTACTTC CASSLGDRVPGEETQYF
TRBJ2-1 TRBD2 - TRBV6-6 TGTGCCACCGAGGGGGGACTAGCGGGTAATGAGCAGTTCTTC CATEGGLAGNEQFF
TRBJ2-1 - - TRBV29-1 TGCAGCGCACAGAGCTCCTACAATGAGCAGTTCTTC CSAQSSYNEQFF
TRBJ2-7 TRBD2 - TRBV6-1 TGTGCCAGCAGTGTAGGGACTAGCGGAATTTCCTACGAGCAGTACTTC CASSVGTSGISYEQYF
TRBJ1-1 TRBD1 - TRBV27 TGTGCCAGCAGCTGGGGGACAGGGATGAACACTGAAGCTTTCTTT CASSWGTGMNTEAFF
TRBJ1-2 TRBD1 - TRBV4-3 TGCGCCAGCAGCCAAGAGACAGGGGCCAACTATGGCTACACCTTC CASSQETGANYGYTF